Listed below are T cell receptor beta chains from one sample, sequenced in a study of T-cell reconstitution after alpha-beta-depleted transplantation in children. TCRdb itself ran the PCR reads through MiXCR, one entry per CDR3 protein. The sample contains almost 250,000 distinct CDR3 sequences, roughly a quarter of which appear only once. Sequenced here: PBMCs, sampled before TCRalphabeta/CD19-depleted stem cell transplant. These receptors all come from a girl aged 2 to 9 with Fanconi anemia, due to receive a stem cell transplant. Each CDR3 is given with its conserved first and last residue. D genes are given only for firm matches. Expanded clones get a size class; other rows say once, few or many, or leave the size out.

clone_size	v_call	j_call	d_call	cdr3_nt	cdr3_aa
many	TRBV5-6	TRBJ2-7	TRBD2	TGTGCCAGCAGCTTTCTTAGCGCGGGAGGACCCTACGAGCAGTACTTC	CASSFLSAGGPYEQYF
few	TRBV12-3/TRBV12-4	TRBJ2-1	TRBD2	TGTGCCAGCTGTTCCCTTGGGGGGACTAGCGGGAGGGCCAAGAATGAGCAGTTCTTC	CASCSLGGTSGRAKNEQFF
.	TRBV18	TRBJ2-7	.	TGTGCCAGCTCACCACCAGACTCGACAGCTACCTACGAGCAGTACTTC	CASSPPDSTATYEQYF
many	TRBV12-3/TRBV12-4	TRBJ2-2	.	TGTGCCAGCAGTTTGCGGCCCCTCGGGACCGGGGAGCTGTTTTTT	CASSLRPLGTGELFF
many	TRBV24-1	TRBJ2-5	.	TGTGCCACCAGTGTCCCGGACAAGTACCAAGAGACCCAGTACTTC	CATSVPDKYQETQYF
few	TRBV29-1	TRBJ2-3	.	TGCAGCGTTGAAACGGTAGCGAGCACAGATACGCAGTATTTT	CSVETVASTDTQYF
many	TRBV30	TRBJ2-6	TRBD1	TGTGCGTCGGAGGGGACAGGGACTAAGGCTGGGGCCAACGTCCTGACTTTC	CASEGTGTKAGANVLTF
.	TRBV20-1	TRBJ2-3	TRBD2	TGCAGTGCTACCCCCCCTAGCGGGAGCACAGATACGCAGTATTTT	CSATPPSGSTDTQYF
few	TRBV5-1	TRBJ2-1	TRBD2	TGCGCCAGCAGTCAATCTCATAGCGGGGTCGGCAATGAGCAGTTCTTC	CASSQSHSGVGNEQFF
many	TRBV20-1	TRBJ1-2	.	TGCAGTGCTAGAGTGGCAGGGCACGGCTACACCTTC	CSARVAGHGYTF
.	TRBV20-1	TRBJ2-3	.	TGCAGCGCAAAAATCACAGATACGCAGTATTTT	CSAKITDTQYF
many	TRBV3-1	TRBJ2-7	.	TGTGCCAGCAGCCAAGAGGATCGAACAGGGCCGTCCTACGAGCAGTACTTC	CASSQEDRTGPSYEQYF
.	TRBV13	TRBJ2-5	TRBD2	TGTGCCAGCAGCTTAATCACTAGCGGGAGCTTCCAAGAGACCCAGTACTTC	CASSLITSGSFQETQYF
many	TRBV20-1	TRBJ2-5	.	TGCAGTGCTGGTCGAGGCCAAGAGACCCAGTACTTC	CSAGRGQETQYF
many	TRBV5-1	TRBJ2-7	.	TGCGCCAGCAGCTCGGGACCGCTAGAGCCGGTCTACTTC	CASSSGPLEPVYF
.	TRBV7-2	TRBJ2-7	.	TGTGCCAGCAGCTTAGCGGGGGACCCCTCCTACGAGCAGTACTTC	CASSLAGDPSYEQYF
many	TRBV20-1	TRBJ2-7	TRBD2	TGCAGTGCTTTGACTAGCGGGATTGTCTACGAGCAGTACTTC	CSALTSGIVYEQYF
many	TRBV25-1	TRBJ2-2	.	TGTGCCAGCAGTGAATTGGGCCAGGACTGGTTCGGGGAGCTGTTTTTT	CASSELGQDWFGELFF
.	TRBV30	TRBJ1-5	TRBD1	TGTGCCTGGGCTCTTGGACAGGGGATTCAGCCCCAGCATTTT	CAWALGQGIQPQHF
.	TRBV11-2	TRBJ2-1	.	TGTGCCAGCAGCTTAGCGGTCTCCTACAATGAGCAGTTCTTC	CASSLAVSYNEQFF
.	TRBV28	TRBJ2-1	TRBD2	TGTGCCAGCAGTTTATGGCCTAGCGGGAGCTTTGGGCATACGAATGAGCAGTTCTTC	CASSLWPSGSFGHTNEQFF
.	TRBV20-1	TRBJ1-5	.	TGCTGTGCTAGAGACCAGAAGGAGGGGTGGGGAAATCAGCCCCAGCATTTT	CCARDQKEGWGNQPQHF
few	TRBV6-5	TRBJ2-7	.	TGTGCCAGCAGTTACTCAAGAGGGCCCCCCTACGAGCAGTACTTC	CASSYSRGPPYEQYF
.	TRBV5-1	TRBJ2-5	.	TGCGCCAGCAGCTTGCGCGACACGAGGGAGGAGACCCAGTACTTC	CASSLRDTREETQYF
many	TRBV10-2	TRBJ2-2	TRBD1	TGCGCCAGCACGTGGACAGGGGGGGCCGGGGAGCTGTTTTTT	CASTWTGGAGELFF
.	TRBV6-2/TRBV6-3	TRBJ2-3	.	TGTGCCAGCAGTTTGCCCGTAGATACGCAGTATTTT	CASSLPVDTQYF
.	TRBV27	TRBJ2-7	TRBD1	TGTGCCAGCAGTTACGGACAGGGGACGGGGGTATCCTACGAGCAGTACTTC	CASSYGQGTGVSYEQYF
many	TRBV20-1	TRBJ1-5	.	TGCAGTGCTGAACGGGACTCCAATCAGCCCCAGCATTTT	CSAERDSNQPQHF
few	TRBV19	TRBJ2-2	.	TGTGCCAGTAGTATCGGAGGGTACGCCGGGGAGCTGTTTTTT	CASSIGGYAGELFF
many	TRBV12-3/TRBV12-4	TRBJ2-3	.	TGTGCCAGCAGTTTACACCGCACAGATACGCAGTATTTT	CASSLHRTDTQYF
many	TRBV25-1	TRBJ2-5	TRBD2	TGTGCCAGCAGTGACTGGGTAGCGGGTGCTCAAGAGACCCAGTACTTC	CASSDWVAGAQETQYF
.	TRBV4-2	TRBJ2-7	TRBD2	TGTGCCAGCAGCCACAAGACTAGCGGGACCTACTACGAGCAGTACTTC	CASSHKTSGTYYEQYF
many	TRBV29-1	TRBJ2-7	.	TGCAGCGTTGGCCGACAGGGACTCTCCTACGAGCAGTACTTC	CSVGRQGLSYEQYF
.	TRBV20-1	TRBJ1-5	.	TGCAGTGCCAGGGGCAGGGAAAGACAGCCCCAGCATTTT	CSARGRERQPQHF
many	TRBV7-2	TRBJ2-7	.	TGTGCCAGCAGCTTAGCGGTCGGATCTGAGCAGTACTTC	CASSLAVGSEQYF
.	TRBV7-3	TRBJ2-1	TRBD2	TGTGCCAGCAGCAAGATAGCGGGAGAAACCAGCAAGCAGTTCTTC	CASSKIAGETSKQFF
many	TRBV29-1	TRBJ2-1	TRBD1	TGCAGCGTTGATAAGGACAGGGTCAATGAGCAGTTCTTC	CSVDKDRVNEQFF
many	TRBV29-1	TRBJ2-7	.	TGCAGCGTTGAAAGGGACGACTCCTACGAGCAGTACTTC	CSVERDDSYEQYF
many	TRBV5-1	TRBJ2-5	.	TGCGCCAGCAGCTCCGGACCGAACGAAGAGACCCAGTACTTC	CASSSGPNEETQYF
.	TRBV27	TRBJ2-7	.	TGCACCAGCAGGATAAACGGGAGTTCAAACTCCTACGAGCAGTACTTC	CTSRINGSSNSYEQYF
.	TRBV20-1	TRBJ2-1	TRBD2	TGCAGTGCTAGAAAAGGGACTAACAATGAGCAGTTCTTC	CSARKGTNNEQFF
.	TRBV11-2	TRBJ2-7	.	TGTGCCAGCAGCCCAGGGTTGGGGGTAGACGAGCAGTACTTC	CASSPGLGVDEQYF
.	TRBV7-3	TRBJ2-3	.	TGTGCCAGCACGCACGAACCTTATACGCAGTATTTT	CASTHEPYTQYF
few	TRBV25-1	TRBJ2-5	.	TGTGCCAGCAATTCTAGAGAGACCCAGTACTTC	CASNSRETQYF
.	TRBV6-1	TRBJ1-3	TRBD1	TGTGCCAGCAAAACAGGGGCCGGAAACACCATATATTTT	CASKTGAGNTIYF
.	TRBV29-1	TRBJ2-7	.	TGCAGCGTTGTAGGGGGAGGGCCGGGCGAGCAGTACTTC	CSVVGGGPGEQYF
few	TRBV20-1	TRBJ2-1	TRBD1	TGCAGTGCTAAAAGAGGGACAGGGGGGTGGAATGAGCAGTTCTTC	CSAKRGTGGWNEQFF
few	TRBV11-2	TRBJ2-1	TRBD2	TGTGCCAGCAGCTTAACTAGCGGGGGTGAGCAGTTCTTC	CASSLTSGGEQFF